The source of this TCR beta chain is a study of CD8 T cells in ankylosing spondylitis. TCRdb called the 5' RACE reads again in MiXCR, with one record for every CDR3 protein. The repertoire holds hundreds of thousands of distinct CDR3 sequences, with roughly 20% as singletons. The CDR3 has 11 amino acids. Germline V gene lookup returns CDR1 SGHTA and CDR2 FQGNSA. V dropped 5 bases and J dropped 2 bases, with 1 base sitting between them. In this sample, this clonotype turned up many times. The source is a male donor with ankylosing spondylitis or in good health (not recorded which). The gene calls are TRBV7-2 and TRBJ2-1; D call uncertain. Sample: blood, either unsorted or a sorted T cell fraction (not recorded which). CDR3: CASSAYNEQFF. Written as DNA, the CDR3 is TGTGCCAGCAGCGCCTACAATGAGCAGTTCTTC.